Listed below are T cell receptor beta chains from one sample, sequenced in a study of cytomegalovirus exposure and HLA in healthy donors. The protocol was immunoSEQ multiplex PCR, while the TCRdb copy is restricted to in-frame clones and leaves out a portion. Among about 360,000 clones listed, 80% to 90% were seen once. The sequencing input was PBMCs. These receptors all stem from a woman younger than 30 in good health and CMV-seronegative. Each CDR3 is given with its conserved first and last residue. Each record gives: D gene, clone size, J gene, V gene, CDR3 protein, CDR3 DNA. A D gene is named only where the DNA matches it firmly. Rows may omit the clone size; those that give it use once, few, many or a size class.

D: -
size: -
J: TRBJ2-2
V: TRBV27
CDR3: CASSPRDRPTGELFF
DNA: TGTGCCAGCAGTCCGCGGGACAGACCCACCGGGGAGCTGTTTTTT

D: TRBD2
size: -
J: TRBJ2-1
V: TRBV7-9
CDR3: CASSSTSGSISYNEQFF
DNA: TGTGCCAGCAGCTCTACTAGCGGGAGTATATCCTACAATGAGCAGTTCTTC

D: -
size: -
J: TRBJ1-1
V: TRBV2
CDR3: CASTAMNTEAFF
DNA: TGTGCCAGCACCGCGATGAACACTGAAGCTTTCTTT

D: -
size: once
J: TRBJ1-2
V: TRBV13
CDR3: CASSLEDWGNSYGYTF
DNA: TGTGCCAGCAGCTTAGAGGATTGGGGCAACAGCTATGGCTACACCTTC

D: -
size: once
J: TRBJ2-7
V: TRBV27
CDR3: CASSFRGGSHEQYF
DNA: TGTGCCAGCAGTTTTCGAGGTGGAAGCCACGAGCAGTACTTC

D: TRBD1
size: -
J: TRBJ1-1
V: TRBV5-1
CDR3: CASSYPGGTTEAFF
DNA: TGCGCCAGCAGCTACCCAGGGGGGACCACTGAAGCTTTCTTT

D: TRBD1
size: once
J: TRBJ2-3
V: TRBV7-8
CDR3: CASSTPDREFGDTQYF
DNA: TGTGCCAGCAGCACACCGGACAGGGAGTTCGGAGATACGCAGTATTTT

D: -
size: -
J: TRBJ2-2
V: TRBV9
CDR3: CASNWKADTGELFF
DNA: TGTGCCAGCAACTGGAAGGCGGACACCGGGGAGCTGTTTTTT

D: TRBD1
size: few
J: TRBJ1-5
V: TRBV19
CDR3: CASTPQDRLDQPQHF
DNA: TGTGCCAGTACCCCCCAGGACAGGCTGGATCAGCCCCAGCATTTT

D: -
size: -
J: TRBJ1-5
V: TRBV6-5
CDR3: CASSYSRGNQPQHF
DNA: TGTGCCAGCAGTTACAGCCGGGGCAATCAGCCCCAGCATTTT

D: -
size: -
J: TRBJ2-3
V: TRBV9
CDR3: CASSADWQGPMADTQYF
DNA: TGTGCCAGCAGCGCGGATTGGCAGGGGCCAATGGCAGATACGCAGTATTTT

D: TRBD2
size: -
J: TRBJ2-3
V: TRBV9
CDR3: CASSPNGLAGDTQYF
DNA: TGTGCCAGCAGCCCTAATGGACTAGCGGGGGATACGCAGTATTTT

D: -
size: -
J: TRBJ2-2
V: TRBV6-1
CDR3: CASRKSHSNTGELFF
DNA: TGTGCCAGCAGGAAGAGCCACTCGAACACCGGGGAGCTGTTTTTT

D: TRBD1
size: -
J: TRBJ1-2
V: TRBV2
CDR3: CASSPGGGYTF
DNA: TGTGCCAGCAGTCCAGGGGGTGGCTACACCTTC

D: TRBD2
size: -
J: TRBJ2-5
V: TRBV2
CDR3: CASTPEAGAETQYF
DNA: TGTGCCAGCACCCCAGAGGCGGGAGCGGAGACCCAGTACTTC

D: -
size: -
J: TRBJ2-1
V: TRBV6-1
CDR3: CASSPRGYNEQFF
DNA: TGTGCCAGCAGTCCGCGGGGATACAATGAGCAGTTCTTC

D: TRBD2
size: -
J: TRBJ2-5
V: TRBV5-1
CDR3: CASSPVAGGSRETQYF
DNA: TGCGCCAGCAGCCCGGTAGCGGGGGGATCTCGAGAGACCCAGTACTTC